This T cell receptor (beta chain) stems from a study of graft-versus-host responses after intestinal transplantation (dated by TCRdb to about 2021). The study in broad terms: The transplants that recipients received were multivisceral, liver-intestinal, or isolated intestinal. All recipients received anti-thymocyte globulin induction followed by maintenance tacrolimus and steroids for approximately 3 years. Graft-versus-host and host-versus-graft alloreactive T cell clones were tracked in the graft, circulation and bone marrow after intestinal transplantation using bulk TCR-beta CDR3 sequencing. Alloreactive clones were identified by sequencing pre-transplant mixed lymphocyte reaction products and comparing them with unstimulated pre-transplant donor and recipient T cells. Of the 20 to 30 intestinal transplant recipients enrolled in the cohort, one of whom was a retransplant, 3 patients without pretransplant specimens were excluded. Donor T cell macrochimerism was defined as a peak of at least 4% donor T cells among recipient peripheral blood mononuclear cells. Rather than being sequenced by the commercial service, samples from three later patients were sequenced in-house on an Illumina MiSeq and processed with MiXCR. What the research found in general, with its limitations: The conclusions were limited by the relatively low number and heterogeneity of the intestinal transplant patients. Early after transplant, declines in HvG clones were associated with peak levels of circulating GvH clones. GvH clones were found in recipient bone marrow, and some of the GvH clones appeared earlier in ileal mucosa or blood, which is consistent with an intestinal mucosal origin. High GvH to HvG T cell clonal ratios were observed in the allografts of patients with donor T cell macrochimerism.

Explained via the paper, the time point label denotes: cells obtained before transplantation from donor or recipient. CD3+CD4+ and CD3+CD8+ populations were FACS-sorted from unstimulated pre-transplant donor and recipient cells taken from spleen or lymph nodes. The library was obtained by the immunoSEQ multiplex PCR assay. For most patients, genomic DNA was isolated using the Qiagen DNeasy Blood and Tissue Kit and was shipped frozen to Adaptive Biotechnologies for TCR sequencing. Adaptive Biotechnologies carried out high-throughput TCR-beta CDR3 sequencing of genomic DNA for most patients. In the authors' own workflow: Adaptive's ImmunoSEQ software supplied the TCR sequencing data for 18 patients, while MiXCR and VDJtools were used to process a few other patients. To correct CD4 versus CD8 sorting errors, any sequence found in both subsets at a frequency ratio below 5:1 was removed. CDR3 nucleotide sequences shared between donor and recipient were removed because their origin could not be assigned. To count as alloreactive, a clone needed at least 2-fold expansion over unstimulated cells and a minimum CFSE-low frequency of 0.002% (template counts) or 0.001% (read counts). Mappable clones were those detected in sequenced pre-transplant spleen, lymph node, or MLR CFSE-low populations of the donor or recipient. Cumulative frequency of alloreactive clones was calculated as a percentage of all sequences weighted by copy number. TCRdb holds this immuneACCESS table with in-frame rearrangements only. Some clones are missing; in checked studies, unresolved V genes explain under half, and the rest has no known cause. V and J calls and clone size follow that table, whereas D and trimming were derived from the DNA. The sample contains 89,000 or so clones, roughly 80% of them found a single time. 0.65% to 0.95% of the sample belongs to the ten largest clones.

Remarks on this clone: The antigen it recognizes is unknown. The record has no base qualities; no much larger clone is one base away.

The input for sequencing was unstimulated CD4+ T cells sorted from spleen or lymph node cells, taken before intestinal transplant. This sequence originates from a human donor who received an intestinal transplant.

The bases read TGTGCCAGCAGTTCTGGACAGACCGGGGAGCTGTTTTTT. It is translated as CASSSGQTGELFF. The V and J genes are TRBV6-6 and TRBJ2-2; the D segment could be TRBD1, given 6 matching bases. From cysteine to phenylalanine, the CDR3 is 13 amino acids long. Left in the record is the CDR3 DNA by itself, 39 bases read in frame from the first base. V is cut by 4 bases and J by 5 bases, and the space between the germline ends is 8 bases. CDR1 MNHNY and CDR2 SVGAGI are derived from the germline V gene (reference sequence).